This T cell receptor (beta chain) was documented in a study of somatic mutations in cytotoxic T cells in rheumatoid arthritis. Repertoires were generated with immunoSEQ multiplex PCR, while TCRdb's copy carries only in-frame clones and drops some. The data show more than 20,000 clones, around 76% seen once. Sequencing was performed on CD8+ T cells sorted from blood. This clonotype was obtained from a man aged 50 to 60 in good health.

The CDR3 DNA is TGTGCCAGCAGGGGTCCCCTGGCGGGAGGGCCCGACGAGCAGTACTTC. Its translation: CASRGPLAGGPDEQYF. The chain links TRBV2 to TRBJ2-7; TRBD2 matches 9 bases. The V segment lost 6 bases and the J segment 5 bases; nucleotides outside the gene matches: 14. The CDR3 has 16 residues. The V gene's germline CDR1 is SNHLY and CDR2 FYNNEI. The full variable domain, rest sourced from reference TRBV2 and TRBJ2-7, is EPEVTQTPSHQVTQMGQEVILRCVPISNHLYFYWYRQILGQKVEFLVSFYNNEISEKSEIFDDQFSVERPDGSNFTLKIRSTKLEDSAMYFCASRGPLAGGPDEQYFGPGTRLTVT.